This TCR beta chain was sequenced during a study of graft-versus-host responses after intestinal transplantation. On the study more broadly: Each recipient received a multivisceral, liver-intestinal, or isolated intestinal graft. Tacrolimus plus steroids were given to all recipients for approximately 3 years, preceded by anti-thymocyte globulin induction. Broader study findings: Recipient marrow harbored GvH clones, some of which surfaced first in ileum or blood. High graft-versus-host to host-versus-graft clonal ratios were found in allografts of patients who had graft-donor T cell macrochimerism.

The CDR3 totals 12 residues. CDR1 is GTSNPN and CDR2 is SVGIG in the germline V gene (reference sequence). Deletions cut 0 bases from V and 9 bases from J, with 9 bases between. With respect to this clone: What it binds is not known.

The data were produced by immunoSEQ multiplex PCR, yet TCRdb's version contains in-frame clones alone and is incomplete. The sample contains 80,000 to 100,000 clones, around four fifths of which appear only once. This sample comprised unstimulated CD8+ T cells sorted from spleen or lymph node cells, obtained before intestinal transplant. The rearrangement joins TRBV30 to TRBJ2-1, with a tentative D call TRBD1 (5 bases). The receptor was derived from a human donor who received an intestinal transplant. In DNA form, the CDR3 reads TGTGCCTGGAGTGTACTTAGGGGTGAGCAGTTCTTC. Translation: CAWSVLRGEQFF.